The present T cell receptor (beta chain) was sequenced within a study of shared clonotypes between healthy human individuals. Looked up from germline, CDR1 is SEHNR and CDR2 is FQNEAQ (reference sequence). The CDR3 is 14 residues long. V was trimmed by 2 bases and J by 1 base, leaving 8 bases between them. Naive-designated CD8 cells lacked CD45RO, were positively enriched for CCR7, and omitted terminally differentiated effector memory CD45RA+ cells. This table comes from immunoSEQ multiplex PCR, and its TCRdb copy is limited to in-frame clones, with some not included. The sample holds about 2 million clones, about 94% seen once.

Sequenced input: naive CD8+ T cells sorted from blood. This TCR was sampled from a man between 18 and 35 years old in good health. This rearrangement joins TRBV7-9 to TRBJ2-5; no reliable D call. The CDR3 protein is CASSLSIVQETQYF. CDR3 DNA: TGTGCCAGCAGCTTATCCATAGTCCAAGAGACCCAGTACTTC.